This T cell receptor beta chain was recovered during a study of T cells in Graves' hyperthyroidism and ophthalmopathy. Amplification targeted TCR beta CDR3 regions from RNA transcripts. Primed by the HTBI set, a first-round RT-PCR was run on the TCR CDR3. TCRdb re-called the multiplex PCR reads through MiXCR, storing one row per CDR3 protein. The data hold 400,000 or so distinct CDR3 sequences, with roughly 15% observed a single time. Germline-derived CDR1 and CDR2 are MDHEN and SYDVKM. The length of the CDR3 is 15 residues. V was clipped by 6 bases and J by 1 base, with 15 bases between them. This clonotype was recorded many times.

The chain uses TRBV28 and TRBJ2-5; D unclear. The sequencing sample was made of blood. The sequence was collected from a woman in her twenties or thirties with Graves' ophthalmopathy. The CDR3, as DNA: TGTGCCAGCAGAGCAGTCATCACGACCCAAGAGACCCAGTACTTC. Translating it yields CASRAVITTQETQYF.